These T cell receptor beta chains were read from a single sample in a study of graft-versus-host responses after intestinal transplantation. Clones were sequenced by immunoSEQ multiplex PCR, and TCRdb holds only the in-frame ones, with some missing. The sample yields 15,000 or so clones, approximately 32% seen once. The specimen was alloreactive CD4+ T cells from a mixed lymphocyte reaction culture, collected before intestinal transplant. These receptors originate from a human patient who received an intestinal transplant. Each CDR3 is given with its conserved first and last residue. Each record gives: V gene, J gene, D gene, clone size, CDR3 length, CDR3 protein, CDR3 DNA. The D gene is left open where the match is weak. Expanded clones are given a class, and other clones once, few, many or no size at all.

TRBV28,TRBJ2-7,.,.,14,CASSLPSFTYEQYF,TGTGCCAGCAGTTTACCTAGCTTTACCTACGAGCAGTACTTC
TRBV7-2,TRBJ1-2,.,few,17,CASSLGNIQSGNYGYTF,TGTGCCAGCAGCTTAGGAAATATACAGTCAGGAAACTATGGCTACACCTTC
TRBV19,TRBJ1-1,.,.,13,CASCIGDYTEAFF,TGTGCCAGTTGCATAGGGGACTACACTGAAGCTTTCTTT
TRBV27,TRBJ1-2,.,.,15,CASSSQWGPWYGYTF,TGTGCCAGCAGTTCCCAGTGGGGGCCTTGGTATGGCTACACCTTC
TRBV2,TRBJ2-7,TRBD1,.,14,CASSRDRLSYEQYF,TGTGCCAGCAGCCGGGACAGGTTATCCTACGAGCAGTACTTC
TRBV5-4,TRBJ2-1,TRBD2,few,16,CASNLGGRAPNNEQFF,TGTGCCAGCAACCTGGGGGGGAGGGCCCCTAACAATGAGCAGTTCTTC
TRBV28,TRBJ1-1,.,.,13,CASSRTGNTEAFF,TGTGCCAGCAGTCGGACGGGCAACACTGAAGCTTTCTTT
TRBV28,TRBJ2-3,.,few,15,CASSSSQGCTDTQYF,TGTGCCAGCAGTTCAAGCCAGGGGTGCACAGATACGCAGTATTTT
TRBV11-1,TRBJ1-2,.,.,15,CASSSRTELLYGYTF,TGTGCCAGCAGCTCGCGGACAGAGCTCCTCTATGGCTACACCTTC
TRBV9,TRBJ2-1,TRBD2,.,17,CASSVTYGGLADNEQFF,TGTGCCAGCAGCGTCACCTACGGGGGACTAGCGGACAATGAGCAGTTCTTC
TRBV5-6,TRBJ1-2,.,few,11,CASSLGYGYTF,TGTGCCAGCAGCTTGGGATATGGCTACACCTTC
TRBV27,TRBJ1-2,.,.,17,CASSPLEGAMAVIGYTF,TGTGCCAGCAGCCCCTTAGAGGGCGCAATGGCGGTTATTGGCTACACCTTC
TRBV19,TRBJ2-7,.,.,13,CATEGYPSYEQYF,TGTGCCACCGAGGGGTACCCGTCCTACGAGCAGTACTTC
TRBV28,TRBJ1-2,.,few,11,CASSRDYGYTF,TGTGCCAGCAGTCGGGACTATGGCTACACCTTC
TRBV28,TRBJ2-7,.,.,16,CASSLQRSSWSYEQYF,TGTGCCAGCAGTTTGCAGAGGTCTAGCTGGTCCTACGAGCAGTACTTC
TRBV10-3,TRBJ1-1,.,.,14,CAISKVGLNTEAFF,TGTGCCATCTCTAAAGTCGGGTTGAACACTGAAGCTTTCTTT
TRBV30,TRBJ1-2,.,few,15,CAWSVRLGTNYGYTF,TGTGCCTGGAGTGTACGTCTCGGGACGAACTATGGCTACACCTTC
TRBV4-2,TRBJ2-7,.,.,14,CASSYQLGAHEQYF,TGTGCCAGCAGCTACCAACTAGGGGCCCACGAGCAGTACTTC
TRBV5-5,TRBJ2-5,.,few,14,CASSLDGSPETQYF,TGTGCCAGCAGCTTGGACGGTTCCCCAGAGACCCAGTACTTC
TRBV6-1,TRBJ2-7,TRBD1,.,13,CASSGQGPYEQYF,TGTGCCAGCAGTGGACAGGGACCCTACGAGCAGTACTTC
TRBV11-2,TRBJ2-7,TRBD2,few,16,CASSLASGGGPYEQYF,TGTGCCAGCAGCCTAGCTAGCGGGGGAGGCCCCTACGAGCAGTACTTC
TRBV5-8,TRBJ1-2,.,.,13,CASSLPGRGGYTF,TGTGCCAGCAGCCTGCCTGGGCGGGGTGGCTACACCTTC
TRBV5-4,TRBJ2-7,.,medium-sized,13,CASSLGHSYEQYF,TGTGCCAGCAGCTTGGGACACTCCTACGAGCAGTACTTC
TRBV7-2,TRBJ2-7,.,few,12,CASSLGDYEQYF,TGTGCCAGCAGCTTAGGGGACTACGAGCAGTACTTC
TRBV27,TRBJ2-7,TRBD1,.,18,CASSLWGLGTGSLGEQYF,TGTGCCAGCAGTTTATGGGGCCTCGGGACAGGATCCCTCGGCGAGCAGTACTTC
TRBV5-4,TRBJ1-1,.,.,14,CASSRDRLNTEAFF,TGTGCCAGCAGTCGCGACAGGCTCAACACTGAAGCTTTCTTT
TRBV4-3,TRBJ2-1,.,medium-sized,15,CASSQDSADYNEQFF,TGCGCCAGCAGCCAGGACTCCGCCGACTACAATGAGCAGTTCTTC
TRBV28,TRBJ2-5,.,.,14,CASRTGTAGETQYF,TGTGCCAGCAGGACCGGGACGGCTGGGGAGACCCAGTACTTC
TRBV5-1,TRBJ2-1,.,.,14,CASSLGLGNNEQFF,TGCGCCAGCAGCTTGGGACTAGGGAACAATGAGCAGTTCTTC
TRBV2,TRBJ2-1,TRBD2,.,18,CASRRTPAGTSGHNEQFF,TGTGCCAGCAGGAGAACGCCCGCCGGGACTAGCGGGCACAATGAGCAGTTCTTC
TRBV5-1,TRBJ2-7,TRBD1,few,14,CASSEQGARYEQYF,TGCGCCAGCAGCGAACAGGGGGCGAGGTACGAGCAGTACTTC